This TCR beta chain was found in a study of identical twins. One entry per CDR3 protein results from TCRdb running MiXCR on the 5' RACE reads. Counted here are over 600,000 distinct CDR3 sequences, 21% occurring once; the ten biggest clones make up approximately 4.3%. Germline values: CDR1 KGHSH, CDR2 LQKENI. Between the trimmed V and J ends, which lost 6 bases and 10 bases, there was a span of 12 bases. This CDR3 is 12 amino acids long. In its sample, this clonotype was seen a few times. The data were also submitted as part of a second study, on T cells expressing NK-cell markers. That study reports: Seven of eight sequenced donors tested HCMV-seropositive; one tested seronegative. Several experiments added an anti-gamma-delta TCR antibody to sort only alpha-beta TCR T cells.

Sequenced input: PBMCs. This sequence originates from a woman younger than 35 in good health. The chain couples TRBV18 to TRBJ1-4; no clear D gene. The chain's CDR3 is CASSREGGKLFF. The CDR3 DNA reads TGTGCCAGCTCTCGGGAGGGCGGAAAACTGTTTTTT. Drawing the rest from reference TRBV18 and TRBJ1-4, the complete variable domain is NAGVMQNPRHLVRRRGQEARLRCSPMKGHSHVYWYRQLPEEGLKFMVYLQKENIIDESGMPKERFSAEFPKEGPSILRIQQVVRGDSAAYFCASSREGGKLFFGSGTQLSVL.